This T cell receptor (beta chain) was documented in a study of cytomegalovirus exposure and HLA in healthy donors. Overall study findings and caveats: An observed cluster of highly shared sequence variants was recorded as a likely sequencing artifact. Confirmation was obtained in vitro that a few CMV-associated chains are specific for CMV antigens.

PCR amplification relied on 60 Vbeta primers (plus 13 Jbeta primers). Libraries were prepared by immunoSEQ multiplex PCR; TCRdb keeps only in-frame clonotypes and omits some of them. This sample has approximately 180,000 clones; roughly three quarters occur once, and the top ten carry less than 15%. As to this clone: The antigen is not known.

The CDR3 is 15 residues long. Trimming removed 6 bases from V and 8 bases from J, with 20 bases in between. In germline, CDR1 is MNHEY, CDR2 SMNVEV (reference sequence). The clonotype comes from a woman aged 50 to 60 in good health and CMV-seropositive. Sequenced: PBMCs. V is TRBV27 and J is TRBJ1-3; no clear D. CDR3 sequence reads: CASRVKAPQRDTIYF. The CDR3 DNA reads as TGTGCCAGCAGAGTCAAGGCTCCACAACGGGACACCATATATTTT.